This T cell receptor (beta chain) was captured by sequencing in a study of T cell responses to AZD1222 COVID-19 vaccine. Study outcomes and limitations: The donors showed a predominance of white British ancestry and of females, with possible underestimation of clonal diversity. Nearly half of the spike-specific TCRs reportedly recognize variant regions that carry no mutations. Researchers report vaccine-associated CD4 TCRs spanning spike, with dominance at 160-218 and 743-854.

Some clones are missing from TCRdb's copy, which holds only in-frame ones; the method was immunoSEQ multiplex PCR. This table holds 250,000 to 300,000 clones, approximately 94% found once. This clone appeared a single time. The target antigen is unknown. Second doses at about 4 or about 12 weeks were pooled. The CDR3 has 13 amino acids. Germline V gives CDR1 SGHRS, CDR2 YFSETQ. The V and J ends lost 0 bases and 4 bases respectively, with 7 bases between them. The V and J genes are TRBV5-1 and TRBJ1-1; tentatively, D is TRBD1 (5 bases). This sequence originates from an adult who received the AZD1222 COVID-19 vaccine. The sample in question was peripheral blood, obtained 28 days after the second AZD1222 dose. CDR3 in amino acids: CASSLAGSTEAFF. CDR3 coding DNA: TGCGCCAGCAGCTTGGCAGGGAGCACTGAAGCTTTCTTT.